These T cell receptor beta chains were read from a single sample in a study of blood T cell repertoires in COVID-19. The table came from immunoSEQ multiplex PCR; TCRdb's copy has only in-frame clones and leaves some out. The sample contains about 160,000 clones, around 84% of which appear only once. Material: peripheral blood. Source of these receptors: a human donor with acute or convalescent COVID-19. The donor label of this sample is uncertain. Both conserved end residues are part of each CDR3. The D gene is left open where the match is weak. Size is stated for part of the rows, as once, few or many counts, or as a class when the clone is expanded.

j_call d_call clone_size cdr3_length v_call cdr3_nt cdr3_aa
TRBJ2-3 NA NA 18 TRBV7-3 TGTGCCAGCAGCTTAATCGTTGTGGGCCCGGGAGTCACAGATACGCAGTATTTT CASSLIVVGPGVTDTQYF
TRBJ2-7 NA NA 14 TRBV5-6 TGTGCCAGCAGCTTGGTTCAGGGAAGCTACGAGCAGTACTTC CASSLVQGSYEQYF
TRBJ2-3 NA NA 14 TRBV7-3 TGTGCCAGCAGCTTAGAGGCGAGATTAGATACGCAGTATTTT CASSLEARLDTQYF
TRBJ1-2 NA NA 14 TRBV3-1/TRBV3-2 TGTGCCAGCAGCCAAGTCCAGCGACCTAAAGGATACACCTTC CASSQVQRPKGYTF
TRBJ2-1 NA once 20 TRBV5-1 TGCGCCAGCAGCTTAGGGCGCCAGCAGCTTAGGACAGCTCCCTACAATGAGCAGTTCTTC CASSLGRQQLRTAPYNEQFF
TRBJ2-1 NA once 16 TRBV3-1/TRBV3-2 TGTGCCAGCAGCCAAGTCAGGGGGGACTCCTACAATGAGCAGTTCTTC CASSQVRGDSYNEQFF
TRBJ1-1 TRBD1 NA 15 TRBV7-2 TGTGCCAGCAGCTTCGGAACAGGGGAGAACACTGAAGCTTTCTTT CASSFGTGENTEAFF
TRBJ1-2 TRBD1 NA 14 TRBV28 TGTGCCAGCAGTTTAGGGGCAGGGGGTTATGGCTACACCTTC CASSLGAGGYGYTF
TRBJ1-2 NA NA 14 TRBV19 TGTGCCAGTAAGAAGACTCAGGGAAAGGGTGGCTACACCTTC CASKKTQGKGGYTF
TRBJ1-4 NA NA 15 TRBV7-2 TGTGCCAGCAGCTTAACGACATCAACTAATGAAAAACTGTTTTTT CASSLTTSTNEKLFF
TRBJ1-1 NA NA 15 TRBV7-6 TGTGCCAGCAGCCCATGGTCCAGGGGCAACACTGAAGCTTTCTTT CASSPWSRGNTEAFF
TRBJ1-5 NA NA 15 TRBV7-2 TGTGCCAGCAGCTTAGCGAACGGTCGCAATCAGCCCCAGCATTTT CASSLANGRNQPQHF
TRBJ1-2 TRBD1 NA 14 TRBV2 TGTGCCAGCAGTGGACAGGGCTGGGGCTATGGCTACACCTTC CASSGQGWGYGYTF
TRBJ2-7 TRBD1 NA 16 TRBV6-5 TGTGCCAGCAGTTACTTACGGACAGGGTCCCCCTACGAGCAGTACTTC CASSYLRTGSPYEQYF
TRBJ2-2 NA once 15 TRBV19 TGTGCCAGTATAGAGGGCGGTCTGGGGACCGGGGAGCTGTTTTTT CASIEGGLGTGELFF
TRBJ2-7 NA NA 14 TRBV9 TGTGCCAGCAGCGTAGAAGCGGCCCGGTACGAGCAGTACTTC CASSVEAARYEQYF
TRBJ2-5 TRBD2 many 13 TRBV3-1/TRBV3-2 TGTGCCAGCAGCCAAGAGGGGGGGAAGACCCAGTACTTC CASSQEGGKTQYF
TRBJ2-1 TRBD1 NA 17 TRBV24-1 TGTGCCACCAGTGACGTTGCCGGGACAGGGGCCTACAATGAGCAGTTCTTC CATSDVAGTGAYNEQFF
TRBJ2-5 TRBD1 NA 15 TRBV6-6 TGTGCCAGCAGTTACGGGGACAGGGGGCTGGAGACCCAGTACTTC CASSYGDRGLETQYF
TRBJ1-2 NA NA 13 TRBV23-1 TGCGCCAGCAGAGGAAAGGGGGAGGGTGGCTACACCTTC CASRGKGEGGYTF
TRBJ1-3 NA NA 16 TRBV3-1/TRBV3-2 TGTGCCAGCAGCCAAGGATGGAACCAGGGAGGAAACACCATATATTTT CASSQGWNQGGNTIYF
TRBJ1-1 NA few 15 TRBV14 TGTGCCAGCAGCCAAGTTCAAACAGGGAACACTGAAGCTTTCTTT CASSQVQTGNTEAFF
TRBJ1-6 NA NA 15 TRBV5-1 TGCGCCAGCAGCTTAAATGATTGGAGAGATTCACCCCTCCACTTT CASSLNDWRDSPLHF
TRBJ2-5 NA NA 15 TRBV6-1 TGTGCCAGCAGTGAAAGGCGTGGGGGGAGGGAGACCCAGTACTTC CASSERRGGRETQYF
TRBJ1-6 NA few 14 TRBV5-1 TGCGCCAGCACAAGTCAGGGTACCAATTCACCCCTCCACTTT CASTSQGTNSPLHF
TRBJ2-7 NA NA 16 TRBV4-3 TGCGCCAGCAGCCAAGTCATCAGTTCCTCCTCCTACGAGCAGTACTTC CASSQVISSSSYEQYF
TRBJ1-1 NA NA 15 TRBV19 TGTGCCAGTACCCCTTGGGGGGAGAGAACGTCCGAAGCTTTCTTT CASTPWGERTSEAFF
TRBJ2-1 NA NA 12 TRBV7-2 TGTGCCAGCAGCTCCCCCTTCAATGAGCAGTTCTTC CASSSPFNEQFF
TRBJ1-1 NA NA 20 TRBV27 TGTGCCAGCAGTTTATCCCCTTTCGGCATTTGGGCTGAAGGGAACACTGAAGCTTTCTTT CASSLSPFGIWAEGNTEAFF
TRBJ1-1 NA once 14 TRBV5-4 TGTGCCAGCAGCTTACTATATGGAAACACTGAAGCTTTCTTT CASSLLYGNTEAFF
TRBJ1-1 TRBD1 NA 15 TRBV4-2 TGTGCCAGCAGCCACCCGGGACAGGCGAACACTGAAGCTTTCTTT CASSHPGQANTEAFF
TRBJ1-2 NA NA 13 TRBV5-6 TGTGCCAGCAGCTTGGTTGGCAGCTATGGCTACACCTTC CASSLVGSYGYTF
TRBJ2-1 NA NA 15 TRBV5-1 TGCGCCAGCAGCTTGTGGGGCAGCTCCTACAATGAGCAGTTCTTC CASSLWGSSYNEQFF
TRBJ1-1 NA NA 14 TRBV6-5 TGTGCCAGCAGTTACACAGGGTATGGGGCTGAAGCTTTCTTT CASSYTGYGAEAFF
TRBJ1-1 NA NA 14 TRBV7-2 TGTGCCAGCAGCTTCCTCAGCGTGAACACTGAAGCTTTCTTT CASSFLSVNTEAFF
TRBJ2-2 NA NA 15 TRBV7-9 TGTGCCAGCAGCCCCGCGGGGGCATTCACCGGGGAGCTGTTTTTT CASSPAGAFTGELFF
TRBJ1-4 NA NA 14 TRBV27 TGTGCCAGCAGTCCACGACAGTCCGGTGAAAAACTGTTTTTT CASSPRQSGEKLFF
TRBJ1-5 NA NA 12 TRBV2 TGTGCCAGCAGAAGAGGCAATCAGCCCCAGCATTTT CASRRGNQPQHF
TRBJ1-1 TRBD1 NA 15 TRBV7-9 TGTGCCAGCCATAGACAGGGGGCGGCGTACACTGAAGCTTTCTTT CASHRQGAAYTEAFF
TRBJ2-3 TRBD2 NA 14 TRBV2 TGTGCCACCTTCCTTAGCGGGGGCACAGATACGCAGTATTTT CATFLSGGTDTQYF
TRBJ2-1 NA NA 17 TRBV23-1 TGCGCCAGCAGTCAATCCGCGAAGCGACCCACCTACAATGAGCAGTTCTTC CASSQSAKRPTYNEQFF
TRBJ1-3 NA NA 16 TRBV7-8 TGTGCCAGCAGCTTAAAGCAGGGGCTTGCAGGAAACACCATATATTTT CASSLKQGLAGNTIYF
TRBJ1-5 TRBD1 NA 15 TRBV18 TGTGCCAGCTCCCCGACAGGGTCGCGCAATCAGCCCCAGCATTTT CASSPTGSRNQPQHF